Following are 5 T cell receptor beta chains from one sample sequenced in a study of T cells after yellow fever vaccination. TCRdb processed the 5' RACE reads anew with MiXCR; each CDR3 protein has one entry. The sample lists about 170,000 distinct CDR3 sequences; 11% were seen once. This specimen was CD8+ T cells sorted from PBMCs, taken 15 days after the yellow fever booster vaccination. These receptors were taken from a man aged 18 to 30 who received the YFV17D yellow fever vaccine.

This clonotype turned up a few times. The chain recombines TRBV7-2 with TRBJ2-1; tentatively, D is TRBD2 (6 bases). V was trimmed by 6 bases and J by 0 bases, leaving 9 bases between them. CDR1 is SGHTA and CDR2 is FQGNSA in the germline V gene. The CDR3 contains 14 residues. The DNA for the CDR3 is TGTGCCAGCAGAGGGACTCCCTCCTACAATGAGCAGTTCTTC. The encoded protein is CASRGTPSYNEQFF.

The rearrangement joins TRBV4-1 to TRBJ2-2, with D possibly matching TRBD2 (6 bases). This CDR3 spans 13 amino acids. Germline V gives CDR1 MGHRA, CDR2 YSYEKL. The V end was cut by 4 bases, the J end by 6 bases, with 9 bases between. CDR3: CASSRDFAGELFF. For the CDR3, the DNA is TGCGCCAGCAGCCGGGACTTCGCCGGGGAGCTGTTTTTT.

This clonotype was counted only a few times. This chain uses TRBV4-3 with TRBJ1-1; the D gene is possibly TRBD1 (6 bases). The CDR3 length is 13 residues. The V end was cut by 0 bases, the J end by 6 bases, with 8 bases between. From germline, CDR1 is LGHNA and CDR2 YSLEER. In DNA form, the CDR3 reads TGCGCCAGCAGCCAAGATGAGGGGGCTGAAGCTTTCTTT. Protein: CASSQDEGAEAFF.

V gene TRBV27 combines with J gene TRBJ1-6; the D is unclear. The CDR3 has 13 amino acids. V was shortened by 3 bases and J by 9 bases, with 9 bases between the two germline ends. Germline values: CDR1 MNHEY, CDR2 SMNVEV (reference sequence). The CDR3 DNA sequence: TGTGCCAGCAGTTTCGGTGGTGGTTCACCCCTCCACTTT. It yields the protein CASSFGGGSPLHF.

In its sample, this clonotype was seen many times. The chain uses TRBV7-2 and TRBJ2-1; 13 bases line up with TRBD2. There are 19 residues in the CDR3. Germline V gives CDR1 SGHTA, CDR2 FQGNSA. The ends lost 8 bases at V and 12 bases at J; junction bases unmatched: 25. The CDR3 bases are TGTGCCAGCTCGCCCGTCGAGAGACTAGCGGGGGGACTCGACTCCTGGCAGTTCTTC. Protein sequence: CASSPVERLAGGLDSWQFF. Complete variable domain (other parts from reference TRBV7-2 and TRBJ2-1): GAGVSQSPSNKVTEKGKDVELRCDPISGHTALYWYRQSLGQGLEFLIYFQGNSAPDKSGLPSDRFSAERTGGSVSTLTIQRTQQEDSAVYLCASSPVERLAGGLDSWQFFGPGTRLTVL.